Shown below are 28 T cell receptor beta chains from a single sample sequenced in a study of blood T cell repertoires in COVID-19. Clones were read by immunoSEQ multiplex PCR, and TCRdb kept only the in-frame ones, dropping some. The sample lists some 130,000 clones, 84% seen once, with more than 2% in the top ten. The specimen was PBMCs or T cells enriched from blood (not recorded which). These receptors were taken from a man aged 35-49 years with acute COVID-19.

The chain employs TRBV11-3 and TRBJ2-2; D possibly corresponds to TRBD2 (6 bases). There are 15 residues in the CDR3. V was trimmed by 0 bases and J by 3 bases, leaving 8 bases between them. Germline-derived CDR1 and CDR2 are SGHNT and YENEEA. The CDR3 here is CASSLDWRDTGELFF. The CDR3 nucleotides read TGTGCCAGCAGCTTAGACTGGAGGGACACCGGGGAGCTGTTTTTT.

The rearrangement links TRBV27 to TRBJ1-6, with D unclear. The germline V gene has CDR1 MNHEY and CDR2 SMNVEV (reference sequence). The CDR3 contains 16 residues. Trimming stripped 3 bases from V and 8 bases from J, with 17 bases between. The CDR3 DNA sequence: TGTGCCAGCAGTTTCTTGGGCGGGTTGGGAGATTCACCCCTCCACTTT. This encodes CASSFLGGLGDSPLHF.

The genes are TRBV6-5 and TRBJ1-2; 9 bases match TRBD1. Germline V gives CDR1 MNHEY, CDR2 SVGAGI. J gave up 2 bases and V 2 bases, and 6 bases lay outside the gene matches. This CDR3 contains 16 residues. In DNA form, the CDR3 reads TGTGCCAGCAGTTACCGCCCCGGACAGGGGAACTATGGCTACACCTTC. Its protein product is CASSYRPGQGNYGYTF.

Here the CDR3 reads CATSRVAGVGSYEQYF. The CDR3 nucleotides read TGTGCCACCAGCAGGGTAGCGGGAGTAGGGTCCTACGAGCAGTACTTC. This sequence joins TRBV15 and TRBJ2-7; 9 bases are a match to TRBD2. The CDR3 has 16 amino acids. Germline assignment: CDR1 LNHNV and CDR2 YYDKDF (reference sequence). J lost 1 base, V lost 3 bases, and 7 bases had no gene match.

This rearrangement joins TRBV6-5 to TRBJ2-1; weak D call: TRBD2 (6 bases). With 6 bases removed from V and 8 bases from J, the gap between germline ends came to 14 bases. The CDR3 covers 13 residues. Germline V gene lookup returns CDR1 MNHEY and CDR2 SVGAGI. The chain's CDR3 is CASSLGGGDEQFF. The CDR3 DNA reads TGTGCCAGCAGCCTCGGAGGAGGGGATGAGCAGTTCTTC.

This clone was seen just once. J is TRBJ1-2 and V is TRBV6-5; D is ambiguous. The germline CDR1 and CDR2 sequences are MNHEY and SVGAGI. Between the trimmed V and J ends, which lost 4 bases and 1 base, there was a span of 10 bases. The CDR3 is 14 residues long. CDR3 amino acids: CASSFTDHNYGYTF. The CDR3 DNA follows: TGTGCCAGCAGTTTTACAGACCATAACTATGGCTACACCTTC.

V and J are TRBV5-1 and TRBJ1-6; D perhaps matches TRBD1 (6 bases). With 5 bases removed from V and 7 bases from J, the gap between germline ends came to 13 bases. Germline V gene lookup returns CDR1 SGHRS and CDR2 YFSETQ. There are 14 residues in the CDR3. The CDR3 nucleotides read TGCGCCAGCAGTGTCGACAGGTCGAATTCACCCCTCCACTTT. Amino acid sequence: CASSVDRSNSPLHF.

The CDR3 here is CASSLDSQETQYF. The DNA for the CDR3 is TGTGCCAGCAGCTTAGACTCGCAAGAGACCCAGTACTTC. The chain joins TRBV7-2 to TRBJ2-5; D is uncertain. Germline-derived CDR1 and CDR2 are SGHTA and FQGNSA. CDR3 length: 13 amino acids. Between the trimmed V and J ends, which lost 1 base and 2 bases, there was a span of 5 bases.

Only a few counts were recorded for this clone. The chain employs TRBV30 and TRBJ2-3; 11 nucleotides agree with TRBD2. This CDR3 spans 13 amino acids. Germline CDR1 is GTSNPN and CDR2 is SVGIG (reference sequence). V shed 5 bases and J 3 bases; nucleotides not matched to a gene: 1. The CDR3 loop reads CAWRLAGTDTQYF. DNA for the CDR3: TGTGCCTGGCGACTAGCGGGAACAGATACGCAGTATTTT.

The V call is TRBV28, the J call TRBJ2-1, with D perhaps matching TRBD2 (5 bases). The CDR3 runs to 16 residues. The germline V gene has CDR1 MDHEN and CDR2 SYDVKM. V lost 6 bases and J 5 bases, leaving 20 bases between the germline ends. The CDR3 nucleotides are TGTGCCAGCAGATCCTTCGGGCTAGCACCTAACAATGAGCAGTTCTTC. It codes for CASRSFGLAPNNEQFF.

This chain connects TRBV7-9 to TRBJ1-1; TRBD1 aligns across 9 bases. Trimming at V came to 5 bases and at J to 0 bases, leaving 4 bases not matched to a gene. Germline V gene lookup returns CDR1 SEHNR and CDR2 FQNEAQ (reference sequence). This CDR3 comprises 15 residues. For the CDR3, the DNA is TGTGCCAGCAGCCCAAGGGACAGGGTGAACACTGAAGCTTTCTTT. Translation gives CASSPRDRVNTEAFF.

The chain uses TRBV28 and TRBJ1-1; D call uncertain. The germline V gene encodes CDR1 MDHEN and CDR2 SYDVKM. Trimming left V 6 bases short and J 3 bases short, with 8 bases between. This CDR3 has 12 residues. The CDR3 DNA reads TGTGCCAGCAGCCCACTAGACACTGAAGCTTTCTTT. Protein product: CASSPLDTEAFF.

The gene calls are TRBV18 and TRBJ2-1, with D possibly being TRBD1 (5 bases). Germline values: CDR1 KGHSH, CDR2 LQKENI. The length of the CDR3 is 15 residues. Between the trimmed V and J ends, which lost 3 bases and 2 bases, there was a span of 11 bases. In nucleotides, the CDR3 is TGTGCCAGCTCACCTGAGGCAGGGCCCTACAATGAGCAGTTCTTC. It translates to CASSPEAGPYNEQFF.

The chain couples TRBV6-6 to TRBJ1-5; possibly TRBD1 for D (6 bases). The V gene lost 7 bases and the J gene lost 5 bases, with 15 bases spanning the gap. The CDR3 is 14 amino acids. CDR1 is MNHNY, CDR2 SVGAGI, per germline (reference sequence). The CDR3 nucleotides are TGTGCCAGCAACGGACAGTCAAGGGATCAGCCCCAGCATTTT. Protein sequence: CASNGQSRDQPQHF.

This chain joins TRBV6-5 and TRBJ2-4, with TRBD2 matching over 10 bases. This CDR3 spans 15 amino acids. Germline CDR1 reads MNHEY; CDR2 reads SVGAGI. Germline trimming cut 0 bases from V and 6 bases from J; bases unmatched to any gene: 2. The CDR3 nucleotides read TGTGCCAGCAGTTACTCCAGGACTAGCGGAAACATTCAGTACTTC. Its protein is CASSYSRTSGNIQYF.

The rearrangement joins TRBV7-3 to TRBJ1-3, with D perhaps matching TRBD1 (5 bases). The CDR3 is 15 amino acids. Germline CDR1 SGHTA, CDR2 FQGTGA. V lost 5 bases to trimming and J lost 4 bases, with 15 bases between them. DNA of the CDR3: TGTGCCAGCAGCCGACCGGGGGTACCCGGAAACACCATATATTTT. This translates into CASSRPGVPGNTIYF.

The rearrangement links TRBV7-9 to TRBJ1-5; a possible D gene is TRBD1 (5 bases). The ends were cut back, 6 bases at V and 6 bases at J, with 21 bases in the middle. The CDR3 runs 16 residues. The V gene's germline CDR1 is SEHNR and CDR2 FQNEAQ (reference sequence). CDR3 coding DNA: TGTGCCAGCAGTCTCTCGACGCAGGGAGGGAGTCAGCCCCAGCATTTT. Protein product: CASSLSTQGGSQPQHF.

The sample holds one count of this clone. The gene calls are TRBV7-8 and TRBJ1-5, with unresolved D. The CDR3 spans 18 residues. Trimming took 5 bases from V and 1 from J, leaving 21 bases between them. Germline CDR1 reads SGHVS; CDR2 reads FQNEAQ. The CDR3 protein is CASSPAGGWSRSNQPQHF. For the CDR3, the DNA is TGTGCCAGCAGCCCGGCCGGTGGGTGGAGTAGGAGCAATCAGCCCCAGCATTTT.

The chain carries TRBV5-1 and TRBJ2-5, with 12 bases fitting TRBD2. The CDR3 runs 18 residues. In germline, CDR1 is SGHRS, CDR2 YFSETQ. V was pared by 0 bases and J by 2 bases, with 8 bases of the junction left unmatched. In nucleotides, the CDR3 is TGCGCCAGCAGCTTGGACGGCCTAGCGGGGGGGTTTCAAGAGACCCAGTACTTC. It translates to CASSLDGLAGGFQETQYF.

V usage is TRBV9 and J usage is TRBJ2-1; weak D call: TRBD2 (6 bases). The V gene lost 3 bases and the J gene lost 5 bases, with 12 bases spanning the gap. The CDR3 totals 14 residues. Per the germline V gene, CDR1 is SGDLS and CDR2 is YYNGEE. CDR3 sequence: CASSAGTVNNEQFF. Here the CDR3 DNA reads TGTGCCAGCAGCGCGGGGACTGTTAACAATGAGCAGTTCTTC.

The chain employs TRBV6-5 and TRBJ2-7; TRBD2 matches 8 bases. The germline V gene encodes CDR1 MNHEY and CDR2 SVGAGI. The J segment lost 7 bases and the V segment lost 6 bases, leaving 11 bases of the junction unmatched. The CDR3 has 14 amino acids. CDR3 amino acids: CASSRSGTRGEQYF. The CDR3 region has the DNA TGTGCCAGCAGCAGATCCGGGACTAGGGGTGAGCAGTACTTC.

This sequence joins TRBV28 and TRBJ1-3, with D possibly being TRBD1 (6 bases). Germline V gene sequence: CDR1 MDHEN, CDR2 SYDVKM. This CDR3 contains 18 residues. The germline V and J ends were trimmed by 2 bases and 3 bases, with 20 bases remaining between them. CDR3 protein: CASSLRVSGQAYGNTIYF. CDR3 DNA sequence: TGTGCCAGCAGTTTAAGGGTGTCGGGACAAGCTTATGGAAACACCATATATTTT.

The chain links TRBV29-1 to TRBJ2-1, with 10 bases matching TRBD2. The V gene's germline CDR1 is SQVTM and CDR2 ANQGSEA. CDR3 length: 12 residues. With 7 bases clipped from V and 11 bases from J, the junction kept 8 bases outside the gene matches. CDR3 residues: CSAGRTSGQQFF. CDR3 nucleotides: TGCAGCGCGGGACGGACTAGCGGACAGCAGTTCTTC.

J is TRBJ2-4 and V is TRBV5-1, with 10 nucleotides matching TRBD1. CDR3 size: 14 residues. Trimming took 4 bases from V and 4 from J; bases not matched to a gene: 2. Germline values: CDR1 SGHRS, CDR2 YFSETQ. DNA of the CDR3: TGCGCCAGCAGCGCGGGACAGGGGAAAAACATTCAGTACTTC. Its translation is CASSAGQGKNIQYF. Full variable domain (missing parts from reference TRBV5-1 and TRBJ2-4): KAGVTQTPRYLIKTRGQQVTLSCSPISGHRSVSWYQQTPGQGLQFLFEYFSETQRNKGNFPGRFSGRQFSNSRSEMNVSTLELGDSALYLCASSAGQGKNIQYFGAGTRLSVL.

The rearrangement uses TRBV14 and TRBJ1-1; the D gene is possibly TRBD1 (6 bases). The germline V and J ends were trimmed by 5 bases and 4 bases, with 11 bases remaining between them. The CDR3 runs 13 residues. Germline CDR1 reads SGHDN; CDR2 reads FVKESK. DNA of the CDR3: TGTGCCAGCAGCATTCAGGGGCCCACTGAAGCTTTCTTT. This encodes CASSIQGPTEAFF.

The chain combines TRBV7-9 with TRBJ2-4; 9 positions agree with TRBD2. Germline loops: CDR1 SEHNR, CDR2 FQNEAQ (reference sequence). Trimming removed 5 bases from V and 5 bases from J; junction bases left unmatched: 13. CDR3 length: 17 amino acids. The CDR3 loop is CASSKRASGELENIQYF. DNA of the CDR3: TGTGCCAGCAGCAAGAGGGCTAGCGGGGAGCTGGAAAACATTCAGTACTTC.

The chain is built from TRBV6-5 and TRBJ2-1; D gene unclear. Germline V gene sequence: CDR1 MNHEY, CDR2 SVGAGI. Trimming stripped 7 bases from V and 3 bases from J, with 4 bases between. The CDR3 totals 11 residues. The CDR3, as DNA: TGTGCCAGCACGGGCTACAATGAGCAGTTCTTC. Translated, it gives CASTGYNEQFF.

J is TRBJ2-3 and V is TRBV19, with 10 bases aligning to TRBD2. With 1 base clipped from V and 4 bases from J, the junction kept 2 bases outside the gene matches. CDR1 and CDR2 from the germline V gene are LNHDA and SQIVND (reference sequence). CDR3 length equals 15 residues. CDR3 protein: CASSIASGRADTQYF. In nucleotides, the CDR3 is TGTGCCAGTAGTATAGCTAGCGGGAGAGCAGATACGCAGTATTTT.